These 16 T cell receptor beta chains share one sample of origin, sequenced in a study of cytomegalovirus exposure and HLA in healthy donors (dated by TCRdb to about 2017). The library was made by the immunoSEQ multiplex PCR assay. The table was pulled from immuneACCESS by TCRdb, which kept in-frame rearrangements only. Such tables lose some clones; where checked, under half of the loss comes from unresolved V genes, and the rest has no known cause. The table for this sample lists more than 150,000 clones; more than 70% of them were counted only once. 2.5% to 3.5% of the sample is in the top ten clones. The sample comprised PBMCs. Source of these receptors: a man between 18 and 35 years old in good health and CMV-seronegative.

The gene calls are TRBV19 and TRBJ2-2; 7 positions match TRBD2. Germline CDR1 and CDR2: LNHDA and SQIVND (reference sequence). Germline trimming cut 5 bases from V and 5 bases from J; bases unmatched to any gene: 20. The CDR3 extends over 19 amino acids. The CDR3 here is CASSFPRDGRTGGTGELFF. CDR3 DNA: TGTGCCAGTAGTTTCCCCAGGGACGGCCGAACCGGGGGGACCGGGGAGCTGTTTTTT.

This rearrangement joins TRBV18 to TRBJ2-1; perhaps TRBD1 as D (5 bases). CDR3 length: 15 amino acids. The V gene lost 2 bases and the J gene lost 4 bases, with 12 bases spanning the gap. Germline lookup yields CDR1 KGHSH and CDR2 LQKENI. CDR3 sequence (DNA): TGTGCCAGCTCACCAGCAGGGTACCCGTACAATGAGCAGTTCTTC. Protein sequence: CASSPAGYPYNEQFF.

The rearrangement uses TRBV16 and TRBJ2-5; 7 positions match TRBD1. The V gene end was trimmed by 4 bases and the J gene end by 4 bases; junction bases not matched to a gene: 12. The length of the CDR3 is 16 residues. Germline V CDR1 and CDR2: KGHSY, FQNENV. CDR3 in DNA: TGTGCCAGCAGCCGTGGGTCGACAGGGACCCGAGAGACCCAGTACTTC. Its translation: CASSRGSTGTRETQYF.

The rearrangement links TRBV6-5 to TRBJ1-2, with D perhaps TRBD1 (6 bases). The V end lost 2 bases, the J end lost 5 bases, and 15 bases lay between the germline ends. Per germline, CDR1 MNHEY and CDR2 SVGAGI. This CDR3 is built from 15 residues. The DNA for the CDR3 is TGTGCCAGCAGTTACGTCCTTGGGGGGGCTTATGGCTACACCTTC. Its protein is CASSYVLGGAYGYTF.

This chain connects TRBV10-2 to TRBJ2-5; no firm D call. V shed 2 bases and J shed 2 bases, with 6 bases lying between them. The germline V gene has CDR1 WSHSY and CDR2 SAAADI. This CDR3 spans 13 amino acids. The DNA of the CDR3 is TGCGCCAGCAGTGAGCTAGATCAAGAGACCCAGTACTTC. This gives the protein CASSELDQETQYF.

The chain carries TRBV7-8 and TRBJ1-1; D not resolved. This CDR3 is built from 14 residues. V lost 5 bases to trimming and J lost 1 base, with 11 bases between them. From germline, CDR1 is SGHVS and CDR2 FQNEAQ. As DNA, the CDR3 is TGTGCCAGCAGCCTCTTCGGTGAGAACACTGAAGCTTTCTTT. Its protein product is CASSLFGENTEAFF.

This chain connects TRBV6-6 to TRBJ2-7; 9 nucleotides align to TRBD2. Germline V gene sequence: CDR1 MNHNY, CDR2 SVGAGI (reference sequence). V was pared by 2 bases and J by 4 bases, with 6 bases of the junction left unmatched. This CDR3 spans 15 amino acids. The CDR3 here is CASSYGAGGPYEQYF. DNA for the CDR3: TGTGCCAGCAGTTACGGGGCGGGAGGGCCGTACGAGCAGTACTTC.

The V call is TRBV7-9, the J call TRBJ1-5; 9 bases align to TRBD1. The CDR3 sequence is 16 residues long. In germline, CDR1 is SEHNR, CDR2 FQNEAQ (reference sequence). Trimming took 4 bases from V and 5 from J; bases not matched to a gene: 9. Here the CDR3 DNA reads TGTGCCAGCAGCTCCTGGGACAGGGATGGGCATCAGCCCCAGCATTTT. Residues: CASSSWDRDGHQPQHF.

The gene calls are TRBV25-1 and TRBJ2-3; D might be TRBD2 (6 bases). Trimming pared 3 bases from V and 6 bases from J, leaving 25 bases between. Per germline, CDR1 MGHDK and CDR2 SYGVNS. The CDR3 runs to 18 residues. The CDR3 protein is CASSDSHTGTLFRDTQYF. The DNA of the CDR3 is TGTGCCAGCAGTGATTCACATACCGGGACTCTGTTCAGGGATACGCAGTATTTT.

The rearrangement links TRBV28 to TRBJ1-2; D uncertain. The CDR3 runs to 15 residues. Germline CDR1 reads MDHEN; CDR2 reads SYDVKM. V was pared by 4 bases and J by 3 bases, with 15 bases between. CDR3 amino acids: CASSSHSGVDYGYTF. The CDR3 region has the DNA TGTGCCAGCAGTTCCCACAGCGGGGTCGACTATGGCTACACCTTC.

The chain employs TRBV9 and TRBJ1-1; 7 nucleotides line up with TRBD1. Germline V CDR1 and CDR2: SGDLS, YYNGEE. CDR3 size: 14 residues. The junction had 1 base not matched to a gene; V was cut back by 1 base and J by 1 base. CDR3 sequence reads: CASSVRDRNTEAFF. In DNA, the CDR3 is TGTGCCAGCAGCGTACGGGACAGGAACACTGAAGCTTTCTTT.

The chain is built from TRBV28 and TRBJ2-1, with 13 bases lining up with TRBD2. The CDR3 has 15 amino acids. Germline loops: CDR1 MDHEN, CDR2 SYDVKM. The junction had 3 bases not matched to a gene; V was cut back by 5 bases and J by 5 bases. Written as DNA, the CDR3 is TGTGCCAGCAGTCCACTAGCGGGAGGGAACAATGAGCAGTTCTTC. Amino acids: CASSPLAGGNNEQFF.

The V call is TRBV11-2, the J call TRBJ2-3; D uncertain. V was cut by 1 base and J by 1 base, with 12 bases left in between. Germline V lookup: CDR1 SGHAT, CDR2 FQNNGV. The CDR3 extends over 16 amino acids. In DNA form, the CDR3 reads TGTGCCAGCAGCTTAGTGCCGGATCGGGGCACAGATACGCAGTATTTT. Translated, it gives CASSLVPDRGTDTQYF.

The chain carries TRBV6-5 and TRBJ1-2, with 9 bases lining up with TRBD1. Germline V lookup: CDR1 MNHEY, CDR2 SVGAGI. The V gene end was trimmed by 11 bases and the J gene end by 2 bases; junction bases not matched to a gene: 12. CDR3 length: 15 residues. The CDR3 region is CAVRSGTGINYGYTF. The CDR3 nucleotides read TGTGCCGTGCGATCCGGGACAGGGATAAACTATGGCTACACCTTC.

The chain joins TRBV2 to TRBJ1-2; D unclear. The V end lost 6 bases, the J end lost 4 bases, and 18 bases lay between the germline ends. The length of the CDR3 is 15 residues. Per germline, CDR1 SNHLY and CDR2 FYNNEI. CDR3 protein: CASSPTFGYTYGYTF. The CDR3 nucleotides are TGTGCCAGCAGCCCAACATTCGGGTATACCTATGGCTACACCTTC.

CDR3 DNA sequence: TGTGCCAGCAGCTTAACTAGTCTTTCCTACGAGCAGTACGTC. As protein: CASSLTSLSYEQYV. The chain employs TRBV7-9 and TRBJ2-7; D is possibly TRBD2 (5 bases). The CDR3 is made up of 14 amino acids. Germline CDR1 SEHNR, CDR2 FQNEAQ (reference sequence). The V and J ends lost 2 bases and 1 base respectively, with 9 bases between them.